The clone carrying this T cell receptor (beta chain) came up once. Its specificity is not known. Clones were read by immunoSEQ multiplex PCR, and TCRdb kept only the in-frame ones, dropping some. The sample has 55,000 to 70,000 clones, around 87% seen once. These data are taken from a study of lymphopenia after photon versus proton radiotherapy. Trimming took 9 bases from V and 10 from J; bases not matched to a gene: 7. From germline, CDR1 is KGHSH and CDR2 LQKENI. There are 13 residues in the CDR3. Study-wide results and limits: Relative stability marked proton patients; photon patients lost diversity and naive cells.

The receptor was isolated from a man older than 75 with esophageal cancer. This chain uses TRBV18 with TRBJ1-6; TRBD1 matches at 9 bases. Here the sequenced sample was peripheral blood, taken from a patient treated with proton-based radiotherapy. The CDR3 sequence: CASTTGGWSPLHF. CDR3 nucleotide sequence: TGTGCCAGTACCACAGGGGGCTGGTCACCCCTCCACTTT.